The rows below give T cell receptor beta chains drawn from one sample of a study of cytotoxic CD8 clonotypes in ibrutinib-treated CLL. Clones were read by immunoSEQ multiplex PCR, and TCRdb kept only the in-frame ones, dropping some. Of 25,000 to 30,000 clones in the sample, about 76% were seen once. The source material was PBMCs, sampled after 36 months of ibrutinib treatment. The origin of the receptors is a human donor with chronic lymphocytic leukemia. Both conserved end residues are part of each CDR3. The D gene is left open where the match is weak. Some rows have no size entry. The others give once, few or many, or a class for an expanded clone.

few	-	TRBV7-9	TRBJ1-5	TGTGCCAGCAGCCCGGCCAAGGGCCGCGATCAGCCCCAGCATTTT	CASSPAKGRDQPQHF
-	-	TRBV14	TRBJ2-7	TGTGCCAGCAGCCAAGACACAGGCCCCTACGAGCAGTACTTC	CASSQDTGPYEQYF
-	TRBD1	TRBV6-5	TRBJ1-2	TGTGCCAGCAGTTACATCAGGGGGCAAGGCTACACCTTC	CASSYIRGQGYTF
-	TRBD2	TRBV5-1	TRBJ2-2	TGCGCCAGCAGCGGTGGACTAGCGGGGGCTCGAAGCACCGGGGAGCTGTTTTTT	CASSGGLAGARSTGELFF
-	-	TRBV5-1	TRBJ1-6	TGCGCCAGCAGCTTGAGTGGTTCACCCCTCCACTTT	CASSLSGSPLHF
-	-	TRBV9	TRBJ1-6	TGTGCCAGCAGCGCTCAGGTCTCAAATTCACCCCTCCACTTT	CASSAQVSNSPLHF
few	TRBD1	TRBV7-2	TRBJ1-2	TGTGCCAGCAGCCCCGGGACAGTAGCTAACTATGGCTACACCTTC	CASSPGTVANYGYTF
-	-	TRBV10-3	TRBJ1-5	TGTGCCATCAGTGAAGGGGCAGGAGGTCAGCCCCAGCATTTT	CAISEGAGGQPQHF
-	TRBD1	TRBV5-6	TRBJ2-2	TGTGCCAGCAGCTTGTTGGACAGGGACTGGGACACCGGGGAGCTGTTTTTT	CASSLLDRDWDTGELFF
-	TRBD1	TRBV6-1	TRBJ2-7	TGTGCCAGCAGACGGGACAGTGACTACGAGCAGTACTTC	CASRRDSDYEQYF
-	TRBD2	TRBV9	TRBJ2-1	TGTGCCAGCAGCGTAGAGGGTGCGGGGGGACCTTCCTACAATGAGCAGTTCTTC	CASSVEGAGGPSYNEQFF
-	-	TRBV29-1	TRBJ1-1	TGCAGCGTTGGTTGGGGCGGTACGAACACTGAAGCTTTCTTT	CSVGWGGTNTEAFF
-	TRBD2	TRBV18	TRBJ2-6	TGTGCCAGCTCACCACCGGGCATGACTAGCGGGGGGGCTGGGGCCAACGTCCTGACTTTC	CASSPPGMTSGGAGANVLTF
-	TRBD2	TRBV5-1	TRBJ2-1	TGCGCCAGCAGACCAGTAGCGGGGTCGAATGAGCAGTTCTTC	CASRPVAGSNEQFF
-	-	TRBV2	TRBJ2-2	TGTGCCAGCAGAACAGGGCCCACCGGGGAGCTGTTTTTT	CASRTGPTGELFF
-	TRBD2	TRBV7-6	TRBJ2-7	TGTGCCAGCAGCTTAGAGACTAGCGGTTACGAGCAGTACTTC	CASSLETSGYEQYF
-	TRBD2	TRBV5-4	TRBJ2-3	TGTGCCAGCAGAGGCGGGGGGACACTCACAGATACGCAGTATTTT	CASRGGGTLTDTQYF
-	-	TRBV2	TRBJ2-2	TGTGCCAGCCAACGGGGTTCGAACACCGGGGAGCTGTTTTTT	CASQRGSNTGELFF
-	-	TRBV9	TRBJ1-2	TGTGCCAGCAGCGCTGGGGACCAGGGATATGGCTACACCTTC	CASSAGDQGYGYTF
-	TRBD1	TRBV6-6	TRBJ1-6	TGTGCCAGCAGCACGACAGGGGGTTCCTATAATTCACCCCTCCACTTT	CASSTTGGSYNSPLHF
-	-	TRBV18	TRBJ2-7	TGTGCCAGCTCCCCAACGGACACCACCTACGAGCAGTACTTC	CASSPTDTTYEQYF
-	TRBD1	TRBV29-1	TRBJ2-7	TGCAGCGTTGCGGGACAGGACTACGAGCAGTACTTC	CSVAGQDYEQYF
once	-	TRBV2	TRBJ1-1	TGTGCCAGCAGTCGATCTCAGGGAAACACTGAAGCTTTCTTT	CASSRSQGNTEAFF
-	-	TRBV7-8	TRBJ1-4	TGTGCCAGCAGCCTCCGGTTTTTGGGAGAAAAACTGTTTTTT	CASSLRFLGEKLFF
-	-	TRBV18	TRBJ1-2	TGTGCCAGCTCACGGGACGCTGCTAACTATGGCTACACCTTC	CASSRDAANYGYTF
-	TRBD2	TRBV18	TRBJ2-3	TGTGCCAGCTCACGGGGACTAGCGGGGACAGATACGCAGTATTTT	CASSRGLAGTDTQYF
-	-	TRBV11-1	TRBJ1-4	TGTGCCAGCAGCTTAGGTGAAAAACTGTTTTTT	CASSLGEKLFF
few	-	TRBV4-1	TRBJ2-1	TGCGCCAGCAGCCATTTCGGGGGCGCCGCCAATGAGCAGTTCTTC	CASSHFGGAANEQFF
-	-	TRBV6-5	TRBJ1-2	TGTGCCAGCAGTTACTTGGGACAAGGGAACTATGGCTACACCTTC	CASSYLGQGNYGYTF
-	TRBD1	TRBV6-5	TRBJ1-1	TGTGCCAGCAGTTTGTCGACAGGGGCGACTGAAGCTTTCTTT	CASSLSTGATEAFF
few	TRBD1	TRBV19	TRBJ1-2	TGTGCCAGTAAAAGGGACAGATACTATGGCTACACCTTC	CASKRDRYYGYTF
-	-	TRBV4-1	TRBJ1-5	TGCGCCAGCAGCCAAGACCGCTATAGCAATCAGCCCCAGCATTTT	CASSQDRYSNQPQHF
-	-	TRBV27	TRBJ2-2	TGTGCCAGCAGGACCTGGGCAGTCCCAAACACCGGGGAGCTGTTTTTT	CASRTWAVPNTGELFF
-	-	TRBV7-9	TRBJ1-1	TGTGCCAGCAGCTTCGTTGGAATGAACACTGAAGCTTTCTTT	CASSFVGMNTEAFF
-	-	TRBV5-8	TRBJ1-3	TGTGCCAGCAGCTTGGCAGGACGGAGGGACACCATATATTTT	CASSLAGRRDTIYF
few	-	TRBV10-3	TRBJ1-5	TGTGCCATCAGCCATGCGGATCAGCCCCAGCATTTT	CAISHADQPQHF
-	-	TRBV5-1	TRBJ1-3	TGCGCCAGCACCCTCGGGTTGAGCTCTGGAAACACCATATATTTT	CASTLGLSSGNTIYF
once	TRBD2	TRBV5-1	TRBJ2-1	TGCGCCAGCAGCTTGGCAAGCGGGGGCGCCTACAATGAGCAGTTCTTC	CASSLASGGAYNEQFF
-	-	TRBV7-9	TRBJ2-1	TGTGCCAGCAGCTTACGGGGGTACTACAATGAGCAGTTCTTC	CASSLRGYYNEQFF
-	TRBD2	TRBV7-8	TRBJ2-7	TGTGCCAGCAGCTTAGTAACTAGCGGGGTTTACGAGCAGTACTTC	CASSLVTSGVYEQYF
-	-	TRBV27	TRBJ2-1	TGTGCCAGCAGTTTATCGCGTAATGAGCAGTTCTTC	CASSLSRNEQFF
-	TRBD1	TRBV18	TRBJ2-5	TGTGCCAGCTCACCTAGGACAGGGCAAGAGACCCAGTACTTC	CASSPRTGQETQYF
few	-	TRBV6-5	TRBJ1-5	TGTGCCAGCAGTTGGGCCGACAATCAGCCCCAGCATTTT	CASSWADNQPQHF
-	TRBD1	TRBV6-5	TRBJ1-1	TGCGCCAGCAGCTATCCGGGACAGGGGTTCACTGAAGCTTTCTTT	CASSYPGQGFTEAFF